The 11 T cell receptor beta chains below all came from one sample that was sequenced in a study of spatial heterogeneity in lung cancer. Time point meaning: sample taken at primary tumor resection. Unsorted tumor, nontumor lung tissue or cryopreserved PBMC supplied the whole RNA. TCRdb recomputed calls from the 5' RACE reads with MiXCR, one row per CDR3 protein. The table includes tens of thousands of distinct CDR3 sequences, approximately 6.5% detected once. This material consisted of PBMCs, taken at surgery. These receptors all stem from a female donor with early-stage non-small cell lung cancer.

This clonotype appeared many times. The chain has TRBV27 and TRBJ2-7; 7 bases align to TRBD1. The CDR3 consists of 17 residues. V lost 3 bases, J lost 0 bases, and 11 bases stayed unmatched. Per the germline V gene, CDR1 is MNHEY and CDR2 is SMNVEV (reference sequence). The CDR3 spells CASSFAMGQKSSYEQYF. The CDR3 bases are TGTGCCAGCAGTTTTGCTATGGGACAGAAGAGCTCCTACGAGCAGTACTTC.

This clonotype was picked up many times. The V call is TRBV4-3, the J call TRBJ1-6, with unresolved D. The CDR3 is made up of 17 amino acids. Trimming stripped 0 bases from V and 8 bases from J, with 17 bases between. Germline lookup yields CDR1 LGHNA and CDR2 YSLEER. CDR3 nucleotides: TGCGCCAGCAGCCAAGATACTCGACCGCGAGGAGATTCACCCCTCCACTTT. Its protein product is CASSQDTRPRGDSPLHF.

This clonotype was observed many times. The CDR3 protein is CASSLQRYLNTEAFF. CDR3 DNA sequence: TGTGCCAGCAGCTTACAGCGATACTTGAACACTGAAGCTTTCTTT. The chain is built from TRBV7-9 and TRBJ1-1; D gene uncertain. This CDR3 is built from 15 residues. From germline, CDR1 is SEHNR and CDR2 FQNEAQ (reference sequence). Trimming removed 2 bases from V and 0 bases from J, with 10 bases in between.

This clonotype was observed many times. This rearrangement joins TRBV2 to TRBJ2-1, with D possibly being TRBD2 (7 bases). V was pared by 6 bases and J by 8 bases, with 14 bases between. The length of the CDR3 is 13 residues. Germline values: CDR1 SNHLY, CDR2 FYNNEI. The CDR3 nucleotides read TGTGCCAGCAGGGGGGGGGCCCGCGATGAGCAGTTCTTC. It translates to CASRGGARDEQFF. The full variable domain, rest sourced from reference TRBV2 and TRBJ2-1, is EPEVTQTPSHQVTQMGQEVILRCVPISNHLYFYWYRQILGQKVEFLVSFYNNEISEKSEIFDDQFSVERPDGSNFTLKIRSTKLEDSAMYFCASRGGARDEQFFGPGTRLTVL.

For this clonotype: At one end, the junction sequence differs from germline, possibly due to a read error. The rearrangement joins TRBV9 to TRBJ2-3; TRBD1 matches 8 bases. This CDR3 spans 19 amino acids. CDR1 and CDR2 (germline): SGDLS, YYNGEE. CDR3 nucleotides: TGTGCCAGCAGCGCCCATGGGACAGGCGCCCCCGCTAGCACAGATACGCGGTATTTT. Encoded protein: CASSAHGTGAPASTDTRYF.

A note on this clonotype: This may come from a read error, since a much larger clone is one base off. The rearrangement uses TRBV6-5 and TRBJ2-2; D is perhaps TRBD2 (5 bases). This CDR3 has 16 amino acids. In germline, CDR1 is MNHEY, CDR2 SVGAGI. The CDR3 sequence is CASSYSGHTNTGELIF. The CDR3 DNA follows: TGTGCCAGCAGTTACTCCGGCCACACCAACACCGGGGAGCTGATTTTT.

Many counts were recorded for this clonotype. The V call is TRBV6-2 or TRBV6-3, the J call TRBJ2-6; D is uncertain. The CDR3 totals 15 residues. V was cut by 2 bases and J by 1 base, with 6 bases left in between. Germline CDR1 MNHEY, CDR2 SVGEGT. In DNA form, the CDR3 reads TGTGCCAGCAGTTACGCAGATTCTGGGGCCAACGTCCTGACTTTC. This codes for CASSYADSGANVLTF.

This clonotype has a count of ten or more. The V gene is TRBV29-1, the J gene TRBJ1-1; 7 nucleotides agree with TRBD1. With 7 bases clipped from V and 6 bases from J, the junction kept 14 bases outside the gene matches. The germline V gene has CDR1 SQVTM and CDR2 ANQGSEA. This CDR3 is 14 amino acids long. The CDR3 DNA is TGCAGCGCCCAAAAGGGAGGGGGCAGGGCTGAAGCTTTCTTT. Amino acids: CSAQKGGGRAEAFF. Full variable domain (rest looked up from reference TRBV29-1 and TRBJ1-1): SAVISQKPSRDICQRGTSLTIQCQVDSQVTMMFWYRQQPGQSLTLIATANQGSEATYESGFVIDKFPISRPNLTFSTLTVSNMSPEDSSIYLCSAQKGGGRAEAFFGQGTRLTVV.

This clonotype was observed many times. V and J are TRBV9 and TRBJ1-6; a weak D match, TRBD1 (6 bases). CDR3 length: 14 amino acids. CDR1 is SGDLS and CDR2 is YYNGEE in the germline V gene. Trimming cost V 0 bases and J 15 bases, with 16 bases left between them. CDR3 nucleotides: TGTGCCAGCAGCGTAGCTGGACAGTCTCCTCTCCTCCACTTT. Its translation: CASSVAGQSPLLHF.

This clonotype occurred once. This chain links TRBV15 with TRBJ2-7; the match to TRBD2 covers 7 bases. This CDR3 spans 14 amino acids. The V segment lost 9 bases and the J segment 9 bases; nucleotides outside the gene matches: 17. CDR1 and CDR2 (germline): LNHNV, YYDKDF (reference sequence). As DNA, the CDR3 is TGTGCCACAACAACCGGGACTACCCGATCCGGGCAGTACTTC. Residues: CATTTGTTRSGQYF.

This clonotype was detected ten times or more. The chain combines TRBV29-1 with TRBJ1-4; TRBD1 matches at 7 bases. The CDR3 spans 14 residues. CDR1 SQVTM and CDR2 ANQGSEA come from the germline V gene. V lost 0 bases, J lost 3 bases, and 1 base stayed unmatched. The CDR3 sequence is CSVEDRGANEKLFF. Written as DNA, the CDR3 is TGCAGCGTTGAAGACAGGGGGGCTAATGAAAAACTGTTTTTT. The full variable domain, completed using reference TRBV29-1 and TRBJ1-4, is SAVISQKPSRDICQRGTSLTIQCQVDSQVTMMFWYRQQPGQSLTLIATANQGSEATYESGFVIDKFPISRPNLTFSTLTVSNMSPEDSSIYLCSVEDRGANEKLFFGSGTQLSVL.